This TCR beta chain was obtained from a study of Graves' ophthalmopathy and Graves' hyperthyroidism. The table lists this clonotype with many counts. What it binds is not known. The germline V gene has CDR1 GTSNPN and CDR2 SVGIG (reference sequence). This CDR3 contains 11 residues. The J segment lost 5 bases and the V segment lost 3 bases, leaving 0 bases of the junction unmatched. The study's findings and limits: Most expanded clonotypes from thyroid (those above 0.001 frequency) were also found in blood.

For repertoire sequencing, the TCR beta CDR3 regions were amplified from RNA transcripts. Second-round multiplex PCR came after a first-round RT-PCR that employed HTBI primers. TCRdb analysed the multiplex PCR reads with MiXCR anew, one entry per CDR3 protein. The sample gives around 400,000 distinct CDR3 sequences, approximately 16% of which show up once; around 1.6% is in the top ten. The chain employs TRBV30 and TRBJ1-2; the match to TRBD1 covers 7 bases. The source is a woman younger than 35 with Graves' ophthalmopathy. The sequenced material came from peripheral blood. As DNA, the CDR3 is TGTGCCTGGAGGGACAGGTATGGCTACACCTTC. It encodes CAWRDRYGYTF.